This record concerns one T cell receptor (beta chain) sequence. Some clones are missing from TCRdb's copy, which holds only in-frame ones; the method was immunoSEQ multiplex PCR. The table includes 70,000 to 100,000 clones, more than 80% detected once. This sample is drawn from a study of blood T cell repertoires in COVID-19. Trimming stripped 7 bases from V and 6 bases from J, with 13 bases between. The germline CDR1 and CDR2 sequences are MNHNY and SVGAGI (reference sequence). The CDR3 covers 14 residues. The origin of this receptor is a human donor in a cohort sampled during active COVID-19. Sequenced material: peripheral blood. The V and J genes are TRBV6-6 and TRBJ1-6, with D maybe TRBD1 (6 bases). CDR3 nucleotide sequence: TGTGCCAGCAAGGGGACAAGCGGTAATTCACCCCTCCACTTT. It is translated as CASKGTSGNSPLHF.